These T cell receptor beta chains were read from a single sample in a study of a mutant IDH1 vaccine in newly diagnosed glioma. Assay: immunoSEQ multiplex PCR; the TCRdb copy retains only in-frame clones and omits some. Here the sample spans 20,000 to 25,000 clones, more than 85% being singletons. The material was PBMCs, obtained from a glioma patient treated with radiotherapy, temozolomide or both. The receptors here all came from a man in his thirties or forties with glioma. Each CDR3 is given with its conserved first and last residue. The D gene is left open where the match is weak. Some rows have no size entry. The others give once, few or many, or a class for an expanded clone.

v_call: TRBV9
d_call: NA
j_call: TRBJ2-2
clone_size: NA
cdr3_nt: TGTGCCAGCAGCGCCGGAGGTAGTCGGGGGGAGCTGTTTTTT
cdr3_aa: CASSAGGSRGELFF

v_call: TRBV6-6
d_call: NA
j_call: TRBJ2-3
clone_size: NA
cdr3_nt: TGTGCCATCGGGGTAGGCACAGATACGCAGTATTTT
cdr3_aa: CAIGVGTDTQYF

v_call: TRBV6-1
d_call: NA
j_call: TRBJ2-3
clone_size: NA
cdr3_nt: TGTGCCAGCAGTGAAGGGCTAGCGTTTAGCACAGATACGCAGTATTTT
cdr3_aa: CASSEGLAFSTDTQYF

v_call: TRBV15
d_call: NA
j_call: TRBJ1-3
clone_size: once
cdr3_nt: TGTGCCACCAGCGGGGCCTTGAACTCTGGAAACACCATATATTTT
cdr3_aa: CATSGALNSGNTIYF

v_call: TRBV18
d_call: NA
j_call: TRBJ2-7
clone_size: once
cdr3_nt: TGTGCCAGCTCACCAAGGCCAGAGGGACTGGTACGGGACGAGCAGTACTTC
cdr3_aa: CASSPRPEGLVRDEQYF

v_call: TRBV6-6
d_call: NA
j_call: TRBJ1-4
clone_size: NA
cdr3_nt: TGTGCCAGCAGTTACTCTGGGGGGGTGACTAATGAAAAACTGTTTTTT
cdr3_aa: CASSYSGGVTNEKLFF

v_call: TRBV30
d_call: NA
j_call: TRBJ2-7
clone_size: NA
cdr3_nt: TGTGCCTGGAGTGTAGACCGTCACGAGCAGTACTTC
cdr3_aa: CAWSVDRHEQYF

v_call: TRBV9
d_call: TRBD2
j_call: TRBJ2-5
clone_size: NA
cdr3_nt: TGTGCCAGCAGCTCCGGACTAGGAGTTTGGGAGACCCAGTACTTC
cdr3_aa: CASSSGLGVWETQYF

v_call: TRBV27
d_call: NA
j_call: TRBJ2-7
clone_size: NA
cdr3_nt: TGTGCCAGCAGTTTACTTGGAGACGAGCAGTACTTC
cdr3_aa: CASSLLGDEQYF

v_call: TRBV6-5
d_call: TRBD1
j_call: TRBJ1-2
clone_size: NA
cdr3_nt: TGTGCCAGCAGGACGACAGGGTACTATGGCTACACCTTC
cdr3_aa: CASRTTGYYGYTF

v_call: TRBV30
d_call: NA
j_call: TRBJ1-1
clone_size: few
cdr3_nt: TGTGCCTTTTCGCCGAACACTGAAGCTTTCTTT
cdr3_aa: CAFSPNTEAFF

v_call: TRBV5-1
d_call: TRBD2
j_call: TRBJ2-1
clone_size: NA
cdr3_nt: TGCGCCAGCGAAACCGGGACTAGCGGGATGAATGAGCAGTTCTTC
cdr3_aa: CASETGTSGMNEQFF

v_call: TRBV5-5
d_call: TRBD1
j_call: TRBJ1-1
clone_size: NA
cdr3_nt: TGTGCCAGCAGCTTGTTTCCGGGACAGATGAACACTGAAGCTTTCTTT
cdr3_aa: CASSLFPGQMNTEAFF

v_call: TRBV5-1
d_call: NA
j_call: TRBJ2-2
clone_size: NA
cdr3_nt: TGCGCCAGCAGCTTGGGGTTCGGGGGTGCCACCGGGGAGCTGTTTTTT
cdr3_aa: CASSLGFGGATGELFF

v_call: TRBV7-9
d_call: TRBD2
j_call: TRBJ2-1
clone_size: NA
cdr3_nt: TGTGCCAGCAGCTTGGCAGCGGGAGGCTCCTACAATGAGCAGTTCTTC
cdr3_aa: CASSLAAGGSYNEQFF

v_call: TRBV2
d_call: NA
j_call: TRBJ1-5
clone_size: NA
cdr3_nt: TGTGCCAGCAGGGCGGGACTGAGCAATCAGCCCCAGCATTTT
cdr3_aa: CASRAGLSNQPQHF

v_call: TRBV19
d_call: NA
j_call: TRBJ2-7
clone_size: NA
cdr3_nt: TGTGCCAGTAGCCCCCAGGGGACCCGGACCTACGAGCAGTACTTC
cdr3_aa: CASSPQGTRTYEQYF

v_call: TRBV19
d_call: TRBD2
j_call: TRBJ2-1
clone_size: once
cdr3_nt: TGTGCCAGTAGTATAGATGCGACTAGCGGGACTTACAATGAGCAGTTCTTC
cdr3_aa: CASSIDATSGTYNEQFF

v_call: TRBV2
d_call: NA
j_call: TRBJ2-1
clone_size: NA
cdr3_nt: TGTGCCAGCGCAGAAACAGGGTACAATGAGCAGTTCTTC
cdr3_aa: CASAETGYNEQFF

v_call: TRBV10-2
d_call: TRBD2
j_call: TRBJ2-2
clone_size: NA
cdr3_nt: TGCGCCAGCAGTCCGGGACTAGCGGGGAACACCGGGGAGCTGTTTTTT
cdr3_aa: CASSPGLAGNTGELFF

v_call: TRBV5-6
d_call: NA
j_call: TRBJ1-2
clone_size: NA
cdr3_nt: TGTGCCAGCAGCCGGGGCCGTTCCAACTCCAACTATGGCTACACCTTC
cdr3_aa: CASSRGRSNSNYGYTF

v_call: TRBV5-1
d_call: NA
j_call: TRBJ1-2
clone_size: once
cdr3_nt: TGCGCCAGCAGCTTGACTGGTGGCTCCGGCTACACCTTC
cdr3_aa: CASSLTGGSGYTF

v_call: TRBV27
d_call: TRBD2
j_call: TRBJ2-1
clone_size: NA
cdr3_nt: TGTGCCAGCAGTCTTAGCGGGAGGGCCCTGTTCTTC
cdr3_aa: CASSLSGRALFF

v_call: TRBV5-4
d_call: NA
j_call: TRBJ1-1
clone_size: NA
cdr3_nt: TGTGCCAGCAGCCTCCCAGAGAACACTGAAGCTTTCTTT
cdr3_aa: CASSLPENTEAFF

v_call: TRBV6-1
d_call: NA
j_call: TRBJ1-2
clone_size: NA
cdr3_nt: TGTGCCAGCAGTGCCTCGGGGGGCTACACCTTC
cdr3_aa: CASSASGGYTF

v_call: TRBV13
d_call: TRBD2
j_call: TRBJ2-7
clone_size: NA
cdr3_nt: TGTGCCAGCAGCCCCGCGGGAGGATCCCTCGAGCAGTACTTC
cdr3_aa: CASSPAGGSLEQYF

v_call: TRBV5-1
d_call: TRBD2
j_call: TRBJ2-1
clone_size: few
cdr3_nt: TGCGCCAGCAGCTCCACTAGCGGGACCTCCTACAATGAGCAGTTCTTC
cdr3_aa: CASSSTSGTSYNEQFF

v_call: TRBV29-1
d_call: NA
j_call: TRBJ2-5
clone_size: NA
cdr3_nt: TGCAGCGTTGAGGGGCGGTTGCGAGAGACCCAGTACTTC
cdr3_aa: CSVEGRLRETQYF

v_call: TRBV27
d_call: NA
j_call: TRBJ2-2
clone_size: NA
cdr3_nt: TGTGCCAGCAGTTTATCAGGGTCTGGGGAGCTGTTTTTT
cdr3_aa: CASSLSGSGELFF

v_call: TRBV6-5
d_call: NA
j_call: TRBJ2-7
clone_size: NA
cdr3_nt: TGTGCCAGCAGTTACGACAGGAACTACGAGCAGTACTTC
cdr3_aa: CASSYDRNYEQYF

v_call: TRBV5-1
d_call: NA
j_call: TRBJ1-4
clone_size: NA
cdr3_nt: TGCGCCAGCAGAGCTGGCGGAAGTAATGAAAAACTGTTTTTT
cdr3_aa: CASRAGGSNEKLFF

v_call: TRBV4-2
d_call: NA
j_call: TRBJ2-7
clone_size: NA
cdr3_nt: TGTGCCAGCAGCTTGGCAGGGGGGCCCCACGAGCAGTACTTC
cdr3_aa: CASSLAGGPHEQYF